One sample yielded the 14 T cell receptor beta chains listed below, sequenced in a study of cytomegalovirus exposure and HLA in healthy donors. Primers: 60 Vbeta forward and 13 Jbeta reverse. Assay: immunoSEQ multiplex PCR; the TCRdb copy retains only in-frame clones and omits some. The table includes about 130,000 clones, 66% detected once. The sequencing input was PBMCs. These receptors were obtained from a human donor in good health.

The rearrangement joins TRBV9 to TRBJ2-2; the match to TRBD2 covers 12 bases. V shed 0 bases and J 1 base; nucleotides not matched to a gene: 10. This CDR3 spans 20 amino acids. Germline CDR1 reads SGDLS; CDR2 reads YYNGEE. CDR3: CASSVAGLAGHPQNTGELFF. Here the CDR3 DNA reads TGTGCCAGCAGCGTAGCGGGACTAGCGGGCCATCCCCAGAACACCGGGGAGCTGTTTTTT.

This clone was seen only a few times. The CDR3 here is CASSLSGNTGELFF. The CDR3 nucleotides are TGCGCCAGCAGCTTGTCAGGGAACACCGGGGAGCTGTTTTTT. The chain is built from TRBV5-1 and TRBJ2-2; D not resolved. This CDR3 has 14 residues. Germline CDR1 reads SGHRS; CDR2 reads YFSETQ. The germline V and J ends were trimmed by 1 base and 1 base, with 5 bases remaining between them.

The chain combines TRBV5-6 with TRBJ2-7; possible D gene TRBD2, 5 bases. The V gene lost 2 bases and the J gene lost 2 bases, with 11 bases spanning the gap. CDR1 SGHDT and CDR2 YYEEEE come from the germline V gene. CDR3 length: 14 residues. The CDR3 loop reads CASSLLGRAYEQYF. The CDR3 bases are TGTGCCAGCAGCTTACTAGGTCGCGCCTACGAGCAGTACTTC.

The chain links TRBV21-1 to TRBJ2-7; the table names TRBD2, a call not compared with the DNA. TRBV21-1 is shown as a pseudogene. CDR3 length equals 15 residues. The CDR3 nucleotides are TGTGCCAGCAGCAAAGCGCAAAGGAGTTACTACGAGCAGTACTTC. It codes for CASSKAQRSYYEQYF.

The CDR3 spells CSAKTGYSGANVLTF. CDR3 DNA sequence: TGCAGCGCAAAGACAGGCTACTCTGGGGCCAACGTCCTGACTTTC. The genes are TRBV29-1 and TRBJ2-6, with a tentative D call TRBD1 (6 bases). Trimming shortened V by 7 bases and J by 0 bases, and 13 bases separated the two germline ends. Germline assignment: CDR1 SQVTM and CDR2 ANQGSEA. The CDR3 has 15 residues.

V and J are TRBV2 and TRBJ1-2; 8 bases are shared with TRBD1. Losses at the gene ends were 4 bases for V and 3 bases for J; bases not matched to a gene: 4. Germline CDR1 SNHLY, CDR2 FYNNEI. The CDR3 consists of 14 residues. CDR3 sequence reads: CASSGDRSYYGYTF. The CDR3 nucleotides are TGTGCCAGCAGTGGGGACAGGTCGTACTATGGCTACACCTTC. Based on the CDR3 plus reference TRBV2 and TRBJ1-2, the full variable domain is EPEVTQTPSHQVTQMGQEVILRCVPISNHLYFYWYRQILGQKVEFLVSFYNNEISEKSEIFDDQFSVERPDGSNFTLKIRSTKLEDSAMYFCASSGDRSYYGYTFGSGTRLTVV.

The CDR3: CSVSRQGRTTAGYTF. CDR3 in DNA: TGCAGCGTTTCACGACAGGGCAGGACGACGGCGGGCTACACCTTC. The chain has TRBV29-1 and TRBJ1-2, with 7 positions matching TRBD1. In germline, CDR1 is SQVTM, CDR2 ANQGSEA. This CDR3 is 15 amino acids long. Unmatched junction bases numbered 17, after V lost 5 bases and J lost 8 bases. Full variable domain (rest looked up from reference TRBV29-1 and TRBJ1-2): SAVISQKPSRDICQRGTSLTIQCQVDSQVTMMFWYRQQPGQSLTLIATANQGSEATYESGFVIDKFPISRPNLTFSTLTVSNMSPEDSSIYLCSVSRQGRTTAGYTFGSGTRLTVV.

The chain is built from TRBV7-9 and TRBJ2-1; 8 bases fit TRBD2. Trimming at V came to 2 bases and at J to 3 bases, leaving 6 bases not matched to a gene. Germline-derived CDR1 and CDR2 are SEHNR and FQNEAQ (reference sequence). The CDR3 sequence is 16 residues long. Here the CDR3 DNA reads TGTGCCAGCAGCTTACCGGTAAGCGGGAGCTACAATGAGCAGTTCTTC. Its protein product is CASSLPVSGSYNEQFF.

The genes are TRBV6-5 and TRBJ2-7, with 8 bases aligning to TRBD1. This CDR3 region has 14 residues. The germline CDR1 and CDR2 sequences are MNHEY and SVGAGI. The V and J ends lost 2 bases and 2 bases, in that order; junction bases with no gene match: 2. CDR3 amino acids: CASSYRGQAYEQYF. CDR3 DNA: TGTGCCAGCAGTTACAGGGGACAGGCCTACGAGCAGTACTTC.

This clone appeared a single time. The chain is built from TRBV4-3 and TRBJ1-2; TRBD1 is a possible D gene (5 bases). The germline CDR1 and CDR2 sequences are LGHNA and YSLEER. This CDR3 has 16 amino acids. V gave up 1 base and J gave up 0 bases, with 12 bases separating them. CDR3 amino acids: CASSQAWGGTNYGYTF. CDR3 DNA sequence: TGCGCCAGCAGCCAAGCATGGGGGGGTACTAACTATGGCTACACCTTC.

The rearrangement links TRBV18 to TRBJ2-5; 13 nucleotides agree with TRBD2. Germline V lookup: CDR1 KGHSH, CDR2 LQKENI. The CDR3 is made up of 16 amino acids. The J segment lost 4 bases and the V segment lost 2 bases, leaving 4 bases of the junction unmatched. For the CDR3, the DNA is TGTGCCAGCTCACCAGGGACTAGCGGGATAGGAGAGACCCAGTACTTC. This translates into CASSPGTSGIGETQYF.

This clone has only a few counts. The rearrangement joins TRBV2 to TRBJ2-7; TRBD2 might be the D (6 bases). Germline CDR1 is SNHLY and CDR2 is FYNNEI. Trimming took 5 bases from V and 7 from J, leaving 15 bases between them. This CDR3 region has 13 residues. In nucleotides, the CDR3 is TGTGCCAGCAGTCCCCAACTACGGGGGGAGCAGTACTTC. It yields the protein CASSPQLRGEQYF.

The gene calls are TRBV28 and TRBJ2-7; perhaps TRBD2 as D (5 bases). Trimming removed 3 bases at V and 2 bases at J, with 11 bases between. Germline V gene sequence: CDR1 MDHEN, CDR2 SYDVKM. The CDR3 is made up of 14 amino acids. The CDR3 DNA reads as TGTGCCAGCAGTTTCTGGCCGACTACCTACGAGCAGTACTTC. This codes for CASSFWPTTYEQYF.

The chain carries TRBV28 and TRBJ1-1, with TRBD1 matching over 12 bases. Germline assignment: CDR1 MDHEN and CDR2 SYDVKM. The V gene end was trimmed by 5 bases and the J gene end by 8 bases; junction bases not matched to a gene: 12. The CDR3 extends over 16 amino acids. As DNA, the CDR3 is TGTGCCAGCAGTCCCCCTCCGGGACAGGGGGCGGGGGAAGCTTTCTTT. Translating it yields CASSPPPGQGAGEAFF.